The sequence of this T cell receptor beta chain was determined in a study of human T cells and chemical hapten exposure. About the study: Small differences in pooled library volume mainly drove the variation in TCR yields per sample.

Findings of the study overall: Alopecia affected the donors, so their immune response may differ from healthy people's. Against controls, expanded TCRs gave rise to significantly more large CDR3 similarity clusters.

Time point specified: patch test 1, 2 weeks after DPC sensitization. The treatment here: therapeutic diphenylcyclopropenone sensitization with weekly scalp DPC. TCRdb used MiXCR to reprocess the RACE reads, holding one entry per CDR3 protein. The repertoire holds 150,000 to 200,000 distinct CDR3 sequences, with roughly 15% as singletons. V lost 2 bases to trimming and J lost 8 bases, with 19 bases between them. This CDR3 region has 17 residues. The V gene's germline CDR1 is SEHNR and CDR2 FQNEAQ (reference sequence). This clonotype was seen more than once but under ten times. Its antigen is still unknown.

The chain recombines TRBV7-9 with TRBJ1-6; possible D gene TRBD1, 5 bases. The receptor's source is a woman aged 25 to 45 with alopecia areata. Some clones in this sample may be carry-over from other donors' samples. The material sequenced was whole blood, taken in connection with sensitization to the hapten diphenylcyclopropenone (DPC). The CDR3 region is CASSLRFSAGIYSPLHF. CDR3 in DNA: TGTGCCAGCAGCTTACGGTTTTCGGCAGGGATTTATTCACCCCTCCACTTT. Complete variable domain (other parts from reference TRBV7-9 and TRBJ1-6): DTGVSQNPRHKITKRGQNVTFRCDPISEHNRLYWYRQTLGQGPEFLTYFQNEAQLEKSRLLSDRFSAERPKGSFSTLEIQRTEQGDSAMYLCASSLRFSAGIYSPLHFGNGTRLTVT.